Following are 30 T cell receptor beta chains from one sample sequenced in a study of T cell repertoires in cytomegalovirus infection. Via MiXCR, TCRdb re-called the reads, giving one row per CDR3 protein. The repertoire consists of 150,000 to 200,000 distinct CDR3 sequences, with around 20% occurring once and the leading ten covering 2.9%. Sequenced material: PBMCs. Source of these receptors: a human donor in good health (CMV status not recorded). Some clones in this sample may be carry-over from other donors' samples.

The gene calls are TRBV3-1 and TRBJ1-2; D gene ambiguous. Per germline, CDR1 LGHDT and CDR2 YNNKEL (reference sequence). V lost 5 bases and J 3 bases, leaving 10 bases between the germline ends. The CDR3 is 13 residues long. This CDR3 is CASSARVDYGYTF. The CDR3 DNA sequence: TGTGCCAGCAGCGCTCGGGTGGACTATGGCTACACCTTC.

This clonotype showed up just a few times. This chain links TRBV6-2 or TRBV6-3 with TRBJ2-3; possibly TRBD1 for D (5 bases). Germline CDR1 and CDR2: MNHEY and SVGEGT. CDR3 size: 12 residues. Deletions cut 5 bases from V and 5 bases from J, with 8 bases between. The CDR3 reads CASSRQLDTQYF. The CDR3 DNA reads TGTGCCAGCAGTCGACAGTTAGATACGCAGTATTTT.

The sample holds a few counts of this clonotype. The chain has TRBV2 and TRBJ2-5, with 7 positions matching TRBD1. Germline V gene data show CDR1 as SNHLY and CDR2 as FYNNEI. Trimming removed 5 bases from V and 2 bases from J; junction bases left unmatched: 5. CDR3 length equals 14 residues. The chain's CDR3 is CASSRDRQQETQYF. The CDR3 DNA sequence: TGTGCCAGCAGTAGGGACAGACAACAAGAGACCCAGTACTTC.

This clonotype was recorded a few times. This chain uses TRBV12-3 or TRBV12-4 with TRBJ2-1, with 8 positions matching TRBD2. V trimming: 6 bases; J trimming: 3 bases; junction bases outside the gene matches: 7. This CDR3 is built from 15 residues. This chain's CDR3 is CASRLLAEYYNEQFF. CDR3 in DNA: TGTGCCAGCAGGTTACTAGCGGAATACTACAATGAGCAGTTCTTC.

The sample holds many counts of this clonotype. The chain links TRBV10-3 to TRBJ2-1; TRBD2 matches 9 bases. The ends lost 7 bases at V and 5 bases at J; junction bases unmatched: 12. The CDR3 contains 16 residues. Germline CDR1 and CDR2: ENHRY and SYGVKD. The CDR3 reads CAITDPGTSSNNEQFF. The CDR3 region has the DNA TGTGCCATCACCGACCCCGGGACTAGCAGTAACAATGAGCAGTTCTTC.

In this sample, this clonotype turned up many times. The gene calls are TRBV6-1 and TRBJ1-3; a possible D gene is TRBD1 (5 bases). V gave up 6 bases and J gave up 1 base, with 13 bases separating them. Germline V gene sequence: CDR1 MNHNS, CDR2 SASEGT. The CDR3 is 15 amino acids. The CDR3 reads CASSLDTLSGNTIYF. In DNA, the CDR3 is TGTGCCAGCAGCCTGGACACTCTTTCTGGAAACACCATATATTTT.

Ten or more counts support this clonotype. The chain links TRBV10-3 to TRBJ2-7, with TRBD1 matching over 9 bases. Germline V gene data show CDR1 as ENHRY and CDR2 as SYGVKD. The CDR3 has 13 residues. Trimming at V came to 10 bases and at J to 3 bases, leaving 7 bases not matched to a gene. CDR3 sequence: CATNPGQGYEQYF. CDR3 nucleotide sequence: TGTGCCACAAACCCGGGACAGGGCTACGAGCAGTACTTC.

In nucleotides, the CDR3 is TGTGCCAGCAGGGTTAGGGGAGTCCAGGAGACCCAGTACTTC. Translation gives CASRVRGVQETQYF. The rearrangement joins TRBV12-3 or TRBV12-4 to TRBJ2-5, with D perhaps assigned TRBD1 or TRBD2 (5 bases each). The CDR3 loop spans 14 amino acids. V was cut by 6 bases and J by 5 bases, with 16 bases left in between.

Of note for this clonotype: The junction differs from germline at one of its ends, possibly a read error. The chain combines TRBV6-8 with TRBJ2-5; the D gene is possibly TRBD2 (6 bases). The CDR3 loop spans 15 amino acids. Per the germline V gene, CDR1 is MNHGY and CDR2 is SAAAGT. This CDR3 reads CVSRTPRDSKETQYF. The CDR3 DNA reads TGTGTCAGCCGAACGCCCCGGGACTCTAAAGAGACCCAGTACTTC.

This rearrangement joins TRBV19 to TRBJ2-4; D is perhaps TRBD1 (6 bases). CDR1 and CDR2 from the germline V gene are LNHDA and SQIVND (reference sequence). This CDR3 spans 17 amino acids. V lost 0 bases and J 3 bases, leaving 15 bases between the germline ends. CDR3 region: CASSIEAGASGKNIQYF. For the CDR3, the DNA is TGTGCCAGTAGTATAGAGGCAGGGGCGAGCGGCAAAAACATTCAGTACTTC.

DNA for the CDR3: TGTGCCAGCAGTGACGGGACAGGGGGCGACACCGGGGAGCTGTTTTTT. It codes for CASSDGTGGDTGELFF. The chain is built from TRBV6-4 and TRBJ2-2; 12 bases fit TRBD1. Trimming at V came to 2 bases and at J to 3 bases, leaving 1 base not matched to a gene. The CDR3 length is 16 residues. Germline assignment: CDR1 MRHNA and CDR2 SNTAGT.

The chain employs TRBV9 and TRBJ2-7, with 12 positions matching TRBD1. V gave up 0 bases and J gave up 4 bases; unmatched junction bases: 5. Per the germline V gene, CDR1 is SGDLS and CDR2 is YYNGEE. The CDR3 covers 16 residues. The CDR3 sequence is CASSVGTGQGAYEQYF. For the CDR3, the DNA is TGTGCCAGCAGCGTAGGAACGGGACAGGGGGCTTACGAGCAGTACTTC.

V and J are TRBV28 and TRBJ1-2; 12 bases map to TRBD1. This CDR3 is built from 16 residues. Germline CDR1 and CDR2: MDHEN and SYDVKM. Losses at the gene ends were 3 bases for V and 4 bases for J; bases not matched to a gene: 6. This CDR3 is CASSLGQGASFYGYTF. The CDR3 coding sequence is TGTGCCAGCAGTTTGGGACAGGGGGCATCCTTCTATGGCTACACCTTC.

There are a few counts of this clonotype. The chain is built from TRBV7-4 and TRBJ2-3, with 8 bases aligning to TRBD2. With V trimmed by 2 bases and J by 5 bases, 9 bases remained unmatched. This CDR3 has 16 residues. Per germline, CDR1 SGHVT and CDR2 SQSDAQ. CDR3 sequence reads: CASSLLEAGVKDTQYF. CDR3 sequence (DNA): TGTGCCAGCAGCTTACTTGAAGCGGGAGTTAAAGATACGCAGTATTTT.

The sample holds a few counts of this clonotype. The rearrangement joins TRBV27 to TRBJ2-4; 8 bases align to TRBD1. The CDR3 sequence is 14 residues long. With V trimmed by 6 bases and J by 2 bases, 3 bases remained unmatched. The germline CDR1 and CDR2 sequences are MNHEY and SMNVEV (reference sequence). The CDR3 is CASRGTGPKNIQYF. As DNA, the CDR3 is TGTGCCAGCAGAGGGACAGGACCCAAAAACATTCAGTACTTC.

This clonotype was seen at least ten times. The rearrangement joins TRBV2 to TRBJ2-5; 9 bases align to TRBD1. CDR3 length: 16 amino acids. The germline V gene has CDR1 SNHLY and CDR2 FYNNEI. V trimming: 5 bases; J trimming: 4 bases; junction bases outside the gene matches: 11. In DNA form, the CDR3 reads TGTGCCAGCAGTACCGGGACAGGGTCCCGGTCAGAGACCCAGTACTTC. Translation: CASSTGTGSRSETQYF.

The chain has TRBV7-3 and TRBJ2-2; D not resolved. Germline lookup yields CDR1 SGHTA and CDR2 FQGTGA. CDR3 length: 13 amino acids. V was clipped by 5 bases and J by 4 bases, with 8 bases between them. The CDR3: CASSPLVTGELFF. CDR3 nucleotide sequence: TGTGCCAGCAGCCCCCTAGTCACCGGGGAGCTGTTTTTT. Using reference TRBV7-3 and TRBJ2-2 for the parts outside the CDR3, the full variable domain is GAGVSQTPSNKVTEKGKYVELRCDPISGHTALYWYRQSLGQGPEFLIYFQGTGAADDSGLPNDRFFAVRPEGSVSTLKIQRTERGDSAVYLCASSPLVTGELFFGEGSRLTVL.

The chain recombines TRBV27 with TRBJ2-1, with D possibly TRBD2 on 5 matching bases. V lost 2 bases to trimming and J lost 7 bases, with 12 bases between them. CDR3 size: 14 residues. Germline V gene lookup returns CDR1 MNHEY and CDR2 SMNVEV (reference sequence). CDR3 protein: CASSLEGLENEQFF. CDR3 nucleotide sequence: TGTGCCAGCAGTTTAGAGGGATTGGAAAATGAGCAGTTCTTC.

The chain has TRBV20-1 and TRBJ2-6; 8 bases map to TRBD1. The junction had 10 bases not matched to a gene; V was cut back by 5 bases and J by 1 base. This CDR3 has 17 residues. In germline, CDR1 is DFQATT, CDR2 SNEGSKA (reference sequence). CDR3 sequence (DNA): TGCAGTGCTGACCCTGGACAGGGAAGGTCTGGGGCCAACGTCCTGACTTTC. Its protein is CSADPGQGRSGANVLTF.

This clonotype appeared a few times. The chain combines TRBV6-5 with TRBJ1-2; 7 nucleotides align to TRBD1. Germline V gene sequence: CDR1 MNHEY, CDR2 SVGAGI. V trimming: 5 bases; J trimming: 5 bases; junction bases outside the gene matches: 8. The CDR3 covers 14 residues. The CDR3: CASSKRTGHYGYTF. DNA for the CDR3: TGTGCCAGCAGTAAAAGGACAGGCCATTATGGCTACACCTTC.

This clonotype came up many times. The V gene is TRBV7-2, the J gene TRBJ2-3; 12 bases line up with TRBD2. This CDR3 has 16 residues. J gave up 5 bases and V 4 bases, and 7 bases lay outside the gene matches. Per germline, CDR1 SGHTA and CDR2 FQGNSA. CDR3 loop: CASSSRTSGVVDTQYF. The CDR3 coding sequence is TGTGCCAGCAGCTCACGGACTAGCGGGGTTGTAGATACGCAGTATTTT.

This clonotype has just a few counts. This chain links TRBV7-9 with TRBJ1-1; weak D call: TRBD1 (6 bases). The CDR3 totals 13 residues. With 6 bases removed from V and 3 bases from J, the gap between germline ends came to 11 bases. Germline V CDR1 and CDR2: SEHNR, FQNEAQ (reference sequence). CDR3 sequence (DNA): TGTGCCAGCAGGCGACAGGAGGACACTGAAGCTTTCTTT. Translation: CASRRQEDTEAFF.

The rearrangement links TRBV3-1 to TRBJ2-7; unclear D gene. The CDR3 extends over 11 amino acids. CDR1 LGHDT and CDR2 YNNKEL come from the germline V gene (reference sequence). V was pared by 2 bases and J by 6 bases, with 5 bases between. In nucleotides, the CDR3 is TGTGCCAGCAGCCAACAAGGCGAGCAGTACTTC. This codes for CASSQQGEQYF.

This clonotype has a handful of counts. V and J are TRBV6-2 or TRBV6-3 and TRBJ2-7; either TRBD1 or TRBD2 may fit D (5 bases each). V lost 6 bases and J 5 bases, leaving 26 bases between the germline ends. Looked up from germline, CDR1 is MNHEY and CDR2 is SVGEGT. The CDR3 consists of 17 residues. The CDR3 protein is CASSPHFPRVLGDEQYF. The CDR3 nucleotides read TGTGCCAGCAGCCCACACTTCCCCAGGGTCCTGGGAGACGAGCAGTACTTC.

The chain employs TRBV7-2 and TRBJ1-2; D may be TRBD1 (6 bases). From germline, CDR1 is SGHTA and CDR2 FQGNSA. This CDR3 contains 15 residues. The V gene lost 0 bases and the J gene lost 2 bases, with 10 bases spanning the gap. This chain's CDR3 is CASSLAGGSNYGYTF. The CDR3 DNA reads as TGTGCCAGCAGCTTAGCCGGGGGCTCCAACTATGGCTACACCTTC.

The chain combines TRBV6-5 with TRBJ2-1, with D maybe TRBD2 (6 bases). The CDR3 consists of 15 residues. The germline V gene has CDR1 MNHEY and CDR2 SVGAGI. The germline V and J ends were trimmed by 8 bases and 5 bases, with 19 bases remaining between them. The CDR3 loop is CASEGKWTTDNEQFF. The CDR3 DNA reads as TGTGCCAGCGAGGGGAAGTGGACTACCGACAATGAGCAGTTCTTC.

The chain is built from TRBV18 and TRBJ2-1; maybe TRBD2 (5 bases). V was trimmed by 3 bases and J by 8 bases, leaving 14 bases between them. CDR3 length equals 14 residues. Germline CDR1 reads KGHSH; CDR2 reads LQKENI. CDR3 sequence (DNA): TGTGCCAGCTCACCTGTTCCGGGATACGATGAGCAGTTCTTC. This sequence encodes CASSPVPGYDEQFF.

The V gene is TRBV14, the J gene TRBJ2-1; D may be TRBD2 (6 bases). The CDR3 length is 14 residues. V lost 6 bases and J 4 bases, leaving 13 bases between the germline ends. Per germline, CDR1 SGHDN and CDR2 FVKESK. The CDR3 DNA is TGTGCCAGCAGTTACCGGGAGAGATACAATGAGCAGTTCTTC. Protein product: CASSYRERYNEQFF. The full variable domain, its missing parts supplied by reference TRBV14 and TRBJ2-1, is EAGVTQFPSHSVIEKGQTVTLRCDPISGHDNLYWYRRVMGKEIKFLLHFVKESKQDESGMPNNRFLAERTGGTYSTLKVQPAELEDSGVYFCASSYRERYNEQFFGPGTRLTVL.

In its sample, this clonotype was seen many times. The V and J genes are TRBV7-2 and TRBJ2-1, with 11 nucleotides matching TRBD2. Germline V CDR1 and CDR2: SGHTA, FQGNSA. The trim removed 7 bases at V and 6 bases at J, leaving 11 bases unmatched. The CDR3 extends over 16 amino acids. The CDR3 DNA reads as TGTGCCAGCAAAGCGCCGGGACTAGCGGCATCCAATGAGCAGTTCTTC. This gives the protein CASKAPGLAASNEQFF.

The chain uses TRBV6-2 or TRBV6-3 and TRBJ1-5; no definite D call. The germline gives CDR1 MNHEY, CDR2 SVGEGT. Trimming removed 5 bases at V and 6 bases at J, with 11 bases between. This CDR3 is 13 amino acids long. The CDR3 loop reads CASSETTSQPQHF. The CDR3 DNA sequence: TGTGCCAGCAGTGAGACTACCAGTCAGCCCCAGCATTTT.